This is a list of T cell receptor beta chains from one sample in a study of T cell responses to AZD1222 COVID-19 vaccine. Repertoires were generated with immunoSEQ multiplex PCR, while TCRdb's copy carries only in-frame clones and drops some. The sample has 160,000 or so clones; about 91% are singletons. The sample was peripheral blood, taken on day 0 of AZD1222 vaccination. Receptors originate from an adult in good health. Each CDR3 is given without its conserved first and last residue.

j_call v_call cdr3_aa
TRBJ1-3 TRBV7-2 ASSQQGVRNTIY
TRBJ1-6 TRBV12-3/TRBV12-4 ASSFRGAATLH
TRBJ2-7 TRBV14 ASSQNRYSPSYEQY
TRBJ2-5 TRBV7-9 ASSLDPGGKTQY
TRBJ2-1 TRBV19 ASSIETGVGYNEQF
TRBJ1-3 TRBV6-5 ASRTTGGSGNTIY
TRBJ2-7 TRBV19 ASSPQHSAYEQY
TRBJ1-1 TRBV9 ASSVVANTEAF
TRBJ1-6 TRBV7-2 ASSLTTGQPNVLH
TRBJ2-2 TRBV6-4 ASSGDNTGELF
TRBJ2-3 TRBV9 ASAGRSTDTQY
TRBJ1-5 TRBV18 ASSPTPPGQVGQPQH
TRBJ2-7 TRBV28 ASSPTGTRVYEQY
TRBJ1-2 TRBV19 ASTPRDSGTYT
TRBJ1-2 TRBV7-9 ASRGRRGRGGYT
TRBJ1-3 TRBV10-3 AISDQLASGNTIY
TRBJ2-1 TRBV7-8 ASSSSAGLAVSYNEQF
TRBJ2-1 TRBV10-1 ASSAPGQGYNEQF
TRBJ1-1 TRBV7-6 ASSPDDKNMEAF
TRBJ1-1 TRBV5-5 ASSYLSETEAF
TRBJ2-1 TRBV5-1 ASSLGTGVDNEQF
TRBJ1-3 TRBV10-1 ASSAGAGNTIY
TRBJ1-2 TRBV24-1 ATSAVGGNYGYT
TRBJ2-5 TRBV28 ASSLGGLAGGPSKTQY
TRBJ1-4 TRBV6-5 ASSNTGLRNEKLF
TRBJ2-7 TRBV5-1 ASSLAAGKFYEQY
TRBJ1-1 TRBV30 AWQGRTEAF
TRBJ2-1 TRBV13 ASSLGRPYNEQF
TRBJ1-3 TRBV2 ASSEYPGRSSGNTIY
TRBJ1-5 TRBV20-1 SASGLLYSNQPQH
TRBJ1-1 TRBV18 ASSREIPGQKNTEAF
TRBJ2-1 TRBV15 ATSRDRGAPPLNEQF
TRBJ2-6 TRBV9 ASSPSGANVLT
TRBJ2-2 TRBV3-1/TRBV3-2 ASSLGLAGEPTGELF
TRBJ1-5 TRBV28 ASSSGQGSRNQPQH
TRBJ1-3 TRBV6-5 ASSSDPFGTIY
TRBJ2-3 TRBV7-2 ASSKTSGRADTQY
TRBJ1-1 TRBV18 ASSPLRPEDGTEAF
TRBJ1-3 TRBV18 ASSPPGDTIY
TRBJ2-1 TRBV7-2 ASSLVPGDYNNEQF
TRBJ2-6 TRBV27 ASSSHSGANVLT
TRBJ2-3 TRBV11-2 ASSPDQYTDTQY
TRBJ1-1 TRBV5-1 ASSLVTGPNTEAF
TRBJ2-1 TRBV30 AWTLKRGTSYNEQF
TRBJ1-5 TRBV2 ASSVGQRNQPQH
TRBJ2-1 TRBV10-3 AISESTSGTYNEQF
TRBJ2-3 TRBV4-3 ASSQAGSPQGTDTQY
TRBJ2-2 TRBV7-2 ASSELAGGPDTGELF
TRBJ2-5 TRBV18 ASSPRGRQETQY
TRBJ1-1 TRBV30 AWTGTGTVKTEAF
TRBJ1-2 TRBV30 AWSGRLGSDYGYT
TRBJ2-1 TRBV5-1 ASSAGLAGFNEQF
TRBJ1-3 TRBV19 ASSKTDRSGNTIY
TRBJ2-7 TRBV19 ASSPSLTDNQQY
TRBJ2-2 TRBV19 ASMTNWAGELF
TRBJ2-7 TRBV27 ASRDRTSGSYEQY
TRBJ1-1 TRBV30 AWRVGGDTEAF